What follows is one T cell receptor beta chain and its context. The antigen remains unidentified. The sample comes from a study of T cell responses to AZD1222 COVID-19 vaccine. Overall study results and limits: Just a handful of people given AZD1222 tested seropositive at baseline.

Assay: immunoSEQ multiplex PCR; the TCRdb copy retains only in-frame clones and omits some. The data show 140,000 to 150,000 clones, 93% seen once. CDR1 is SNHLY and CDR2 is FYNNEI in the germline V gene. The CDR3 length is 13 residues. Trimming shortened V by 4 bases and J by 2 bases, and 8 bases separated the two germline ends. The starting material was peripheral blood, obtained on day 0 of AZD1222 vaccination. This TCR derives from an adult in good health. This sequence joins TRBV2 and TRBJ1-2; TRBD1 might be the D (5 bases). The CDR3 here is CASSASGNYGYTF. The CDR3 nucleotides read TGTGCCAGCAGTGCGTCAGGGAACTATGGCTACACCTTC.